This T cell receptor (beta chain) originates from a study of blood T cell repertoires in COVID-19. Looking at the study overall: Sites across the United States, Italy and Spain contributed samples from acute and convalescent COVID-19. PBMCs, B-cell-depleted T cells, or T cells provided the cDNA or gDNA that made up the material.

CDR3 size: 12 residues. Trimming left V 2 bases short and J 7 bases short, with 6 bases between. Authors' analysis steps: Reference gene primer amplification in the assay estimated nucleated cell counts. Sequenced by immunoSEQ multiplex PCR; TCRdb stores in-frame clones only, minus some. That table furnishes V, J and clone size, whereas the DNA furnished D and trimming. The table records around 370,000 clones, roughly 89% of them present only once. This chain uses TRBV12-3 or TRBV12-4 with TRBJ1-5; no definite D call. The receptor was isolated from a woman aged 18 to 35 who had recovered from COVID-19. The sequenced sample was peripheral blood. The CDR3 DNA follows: TGTGCCAGCAGTTTATTAGAGCAGCCCCAGCATTTT. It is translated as CASSLLEQPQHF.